Reported below is one TCR beta chain. This record comes from a study of T cells after yellow fever vaccination. One entry per CDR3 protein, called by TCRdb with MiXCR from the 5' RACE reads. The table has some 300,000 distinct CDR3 sequences, 7% to 9% seen once; the top ten hold approximately 15%. The germline V gene encodes CDR1 MNHEY and CDR2 SVGEGT. Trimming removed 10 bases from V and 4 bases from J, with 17 bases in between. The CDR3 length is 15 residues. The material was PBMCs, obtained more than 35 days after the first yellow fever vaccination. The chain combines TRBV6-2 or TRBV6-3 with TRBJ1-6, with D perhaps matching TRBD1 (6 bases). The source of this sequence is a man aged 18 to 35 who received the YFV17D yellow fever vaccine. In DNA form, the CDR3 reads TGTGCCATCCGACGAGAGGGGGATTATAATTCACCCCTCCACTTT. This gives the protein CAIRREGDYNSPLHF.